A single sample is the source of the 18 T cell receptor beta chains below, sequenced in a study of blood T cell repertoires in COVID-19. TCRdb's table, derived via immunoSEQ multiplex PCR, lists solely in-frame clones and lacks some. The sample consists of a few hundred thousand clones, roughly 84% of them appearing once. Sequenced sample: peripheral blood. The receptors stem from a woman older than 75 with active or convalescent COVID-19.

The chain combines TRBV6-2 or TRBV6-3 with TRBJ2-3; tentatively, D is TRBD2 (6 bases). The V gene's germline CDR1 is MNHEY and CDR2 SVGEGT. V was shortened by 4 bases and J by 2 bases, with 13 bases between the two germline ends. CDR3 size: 15 residues. CDR3 DNA: TGTGCCAGCAGTTGGCCGGGAGTTTTCACAGATACGCAGTATTTT. It encodes CASSWPGVFTDTQYF.

V is TRBV30 and J is TRBJ1-1; the match to TRBD1 covers 7 bases. Germline CDR1 is GTSNPN and CDR2 is SVGIG (reference sequence). This CDR3 has 13 residues. Trimming cost V 4 bases and J 6 bases; bases outside gene matches: 8. CDR3 region: CAWIGQALAEAFF. The CDR3 nucleotides read TGTGCCTGGATCGGACAGGCTTTGGCTGAAGCTTTCTTT.

This clone was detected once. The chain employs TRBV6-4 and TRBJ2-3; TRBD1 agrees at 10 bases. The germline V gene encodes CDR1 MRHNA and CDR2 SNTAGT. This CDR3 is 14 amino acids long. With 4 bases clipped from V and 11 bases from J, the junction kept 9 bases outside the gene matches. The CDR3 DNA is TGTGCCAGCAGTGGGGACAGGGGAGGAAATAGGCAGTATTTT. Its protein product is CASSGDRGGNRQYF.

The V call is TRBV19, the J call TRBJ1-5, with 9 bases that match TRBD1. The V gene's germline CDR1 is LNHDA and CDR2 SQIVND (reference sequence). J lost 4 bases, V lost 3 bases, and 4 bases had no gene match. The CDR3 contains 15 residues. The CDR3 here is CASSIRGTGNQPQHF. CDR3 nucleotide sequence: TGTGCCAGTAGTATTAGGGGGACAGGGAATCAGCCCCAGCATTTT.

This rearrangement joins TRBV27 to TRBJ1-1, with D possibly matching TRBD1 (5 bases). The ends were cut back, 5 bases at V and 0 bases at J, with 16 bases in the middle. CDR3 length: 16 amino acids. CDR1 is MNHEY, CDR2 SMNVEV, per germline (reference sequence). CDR3 in DNA: TGTGCCAGCAGTCACGACAGCAGCATTATGAACACTGAAGCTTTCTTT. Amino acids: CASSHDSSIMNTEAFF.

J is TRBJ2-3 and V is TRBV28; D might be TRBD1 (6 bases). Trimming shortened V by 3 bases and J by 3 bases, and 7 bases separated the two germline ends. CDR1 and CDR2 (germline): MDHEN, SYDVKM. The CDR3 consists of 13 residues. The CDR3, as DNA: TGTGCCAGCAGTTTCACAGGGACAGATACGCAGTATTTT. Translated, it gives CASSFTGTDTQYF.

The rearrangement links TRBV3-1 (or the pseudogene TRBV3-2) to TRBJ2-3; TRBD2 is a possible D gene (6 bases). The CDR3 loop spans 18 amino acids. The V end was cut by 0 bases, the J end by 3 bases, with 19 bases between. Per germline, CDR1 LGHDT and CDR2 YNNKEL (reference sequence). Here the CDR3 DNA reads TGTGCCAGCAGCCAAGATTGGACGGGAGACGACGAAACAGATACGCAGTATTTT. Its translation is CASSQDWTGDDETDTQYF.

The CDR3 here is CASSRRNEQYF. For the CDR3, the DNA is TGTGCCAGCAGTAGGAGGAACGAGCAGTACTTC. This chain uses TRBV2 with TRBJ2-7; D is perhaps TRBD2 (5 bases). Trimming removed 5 bases at V and 5 bases at J, with 7 bases between. CDR3 length: 11 residues. Per the germline V gene, CDR1 is SNHLY and CDR2 is FYNNEI.

This clone was recorded once. The chain employs TRBV5-1 and TRBJ2-1; 15 bases agree with TRBD2. This CDR3 region has 15 residues. Germline-derived CDR1 and CDR2 are SGHRS and YFSETQ. Trimming removed 7 bases from V and 7 bases from J; junction bases left unmatched: 6. CDR3 in amino acids: CASGRTSGRGNEQFF. CDR3 DNA: TGCGCCAGCGGTAGGACTAGCGGGAGGGGAAATGAGCAGTTCTTC.

This clone came up once. The V call is TRBV19, the J call TRBJ1-3; no definite D call. This CDR3 has 13 residues. Trimming left V 4 bases short and J 2 bases short, with 6 bases between. Per the germline V gene, CDR1 is LNHDA and CDR2 is SQIVND (reference sequence). The CDR3 region has the DNA TGTGCCAGTAGTACCCCGGCTGGAAACACCATATATTTT. Residues: CASSTPAGNTIYF.

The gene calls are TRBV5-6 and TRBJ1-1, with D perhaps matching TRBD1 (5 bases). Per germline, CDR1 SGHDT and CDR2 YYEEEE. Trimming cost V 0 bases and J 0 bases, with 9 bases left between them. The CDR3 sequence is 15 residues long. The CDR3 loop reads CASSLGQILNTEAFF. The CDR3 DNA is TGTGCCAGCAGCTTGGGACAGATCTTGAACACTGAAGCTTTCTTT.

The V gene is TRBV28, the J gene TRBJ1-2, with D unresolved. Germline values: CDR1 MDHEN, CDR2 SYDVKM. Trimming took 6 bases from V and 3 from J, leaving 14 bases between them. The CDR3 is 14 residues long. The CDR3 nucleotides read TGTGCCAGCAGCCCTCCGGGAGAATACTATGGCTACACCTTC. Translation: CASSPPGEYYGYTF.

J is TRBJ1-2 and V is TRBV7-2; possible D gene TRBD1, 5 bases. CDR1 and CDR2 (germline): SGHTA, FQGNSA. This CDR3 has 14 residues. The V and J ends lost 1 base and 5 bases respectively, with 11 bases between them. The CDR3 nucleotides are TGTGCCAGCAGCTTAGTTCTCAGGGAATATGGCTACACCTTC. Translation gives CASSLVLREYGYTF.

The chain employs TRBV7-3 and TRBJ2-5; D perhaps matches TRBD1 (6 bases). The CDR3 loop spans 14 amino acids. Germline assignment: CDR1 SGHTA and CDR2 FQGTGA. Between the trimmed V and J ends, which lost 5 bases and 4 bases, there was a span of 14 bases. CDR3 in DNA: TGTGCCAGCAGCCAACAGGGTAGGGGAGAGACCCAGTACTTC. Its protein is CASSQQGRGETQYF.

This clone was recorded a few times. The V gene is TRBV19, the J gene TRBJ2-2; 9 nucleotides match TRBD1. CDR3 length equals 15 residues. In germline, CDR1 is LNHDA, CDR2 SQIVND (reference sequence). After removal of 6 bases from V and 4 bases from J, the junction contained 6 bases not matched to a gene. The DNA for the CDR3 is TGTGCCAGTAGCCCCGGGACAGGGCGCACCGGGGAGCTGTTTTTT. This sequence encodes CASSPGTGRTGELFF. Full variable domain (remainder filled in from reference TRBV19 and TRBJ2-2): DGGITQSPKYLFRKEGQNVTLSCEQNLNHDAMYWYRQDPGQGLRLIYYSQIVNDFQKGDIAEGYSVSREKKESFPLTVTSAQKNPTAFYLCASSPGTGRTGELFFGEGSRLTVL.

This chain uses TRBV7-3 with TRBJ1-1, with a weak D call TRBD1 (5 bases). The V end lost 5 bases, the J end lost 7 bases, and 20 bases lay between the germline ends. The CDR3 length is 15 residues. Germline loops: CDR1 SGHTA, CDR2 FQGTGA. The CDR3 loop reads CASSPTQAPFNEAFF. The DNA of the CDR3 is TGTGCCAGCAGCCCCACACAGGCTCCCTTTAATGAAGCTTTCTTT.

The V gene is TRBV9, the J gene TRBJ1-1; D gene uncertain. The CDR3 covers 14 residues. Trimming left V 4 bases short and J 4 bases short, with 14 bases between. Germline V gives CDR1 SGDLS, CDR2 YYNGEE. CDR3 protein: CASSPSFEGTEAFF. The CDR3 nucleotides are TGTGCCAGCAGCCCCAGTTTCGAGGGCACTGAAGCTTTCTTT.

The rearrangement uses TRBV6-5 and TRBJ1-2; 8 positions agree with TRBD1. This CDR3 has 15 residues. The germline CDR1 and CDR2 sequences are MNHEY and SVGAGI. With 5 bases clipped from V and 7 bases from J, the junction kept 12 bases outside the gene matches. The CDR3, as DNA: TGTGCCAGCAGTCGGACAGGGTGGGATTGGGGTGGCTACACCTTC. It codes for CASSRTGWDWGGYTF.